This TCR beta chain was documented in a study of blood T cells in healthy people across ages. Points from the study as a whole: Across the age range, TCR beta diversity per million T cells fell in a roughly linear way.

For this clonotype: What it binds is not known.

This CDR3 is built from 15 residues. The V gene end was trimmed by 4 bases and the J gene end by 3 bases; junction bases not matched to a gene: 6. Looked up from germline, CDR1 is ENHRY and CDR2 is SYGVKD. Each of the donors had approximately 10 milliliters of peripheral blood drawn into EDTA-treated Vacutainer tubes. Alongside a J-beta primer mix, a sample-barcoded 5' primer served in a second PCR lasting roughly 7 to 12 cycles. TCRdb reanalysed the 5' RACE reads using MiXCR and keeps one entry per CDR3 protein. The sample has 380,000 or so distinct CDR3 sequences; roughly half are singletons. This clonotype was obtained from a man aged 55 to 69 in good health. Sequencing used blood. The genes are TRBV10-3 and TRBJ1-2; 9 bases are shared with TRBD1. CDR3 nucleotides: TGTGCCATCAGTGGGGGACAGGGAATTGACTATGGCTACACCTTC. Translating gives CAISGGQGIDYGYTF.